One and the same sample provided the 18 T cell receptor beta chains below, sequenced in a study of Ad26.COV2.S vaccination and SARS-CoV-2 variants. Treatment reported: about 20 received Ad26.COV2.S at low or high dose, single or two shots; 5 received placebo; per-sample allocation not given. Day 63 after the first injection of vaccine or placebo was the sampling time. This table comes from immunoSEQ multiplex PCR, and its TCRdb copy is limited to in-frame clones, with some not included. In the table there are a few hundred thousand clones, 83% of which are singletons. Specimen: peripheral blood, collected in a trial of Ad26.COV2.S vaccine versus placebo. These receptors were collected from a person between 18 and 60 years old who received the Ad26.COV2.S COVID-19 vaccine or a placebo.

The rearrangement uses TRBV5-1 and TRBJ1-4; TRBD1 is a possible D gene (6 bases). V was trimmed by 3 bases and J by 3 bases, leaving 9 bases between them. The CDR3 covers 14 residues. The germline gives CDR1 SGHRS, CDR2 YFSETQ. The CDR3 nucleotides are TGCGCCAGCAGCTCCGGACAGCCTAATGAAAAACTGTTTTTT. It yields the protein CASSSGQPNEKLFF.

This clone was seen once. The chain combines TRBV2 with TRBJ1-2, with TRBD1 as a possible D gene (5 bases). Per the germline V gene, CDR1 is SNHLY and CDR2 is FYNNEI. Trimming shortened V by 2 bases and J by 1 base, and 11 bases separated the two germline ends. The CDR3 runs to 15 residues. CDR3 sequence: CASSESRGDNYGYTF. The CDR3 region has the DNA TGTGCCAGCAGTGAAAGTCGGGGGGATAACTATGGCTACACCTTC.

This rearrangement joins TRBV9 to TRBJ2-1; TRBD2 aligns across 11 bases. This CDR3 region has 14 residues. After removal of 3 bases from V and 4 bases from J, the junction contained 0 bases not matched to a gene. Germline V gene sequence: CDR1 SGDLS, CDR2 YYNGEE. CDR3 sequence reads: CASSASGGYNEQFF. The CDR3 DNA follows: TGTGCCAGCAGCGCTAGCGGGGGGTACAATGAGCAGTTCTTC.

The chain links TRBV30 to TRBJ1-3, with a possible D match to TRBD1 (6 bases). Between the trimmed V and J ends, which lost 8 bases and 0 bases, there was a span of 14 bases. This CDR3 comprises 14 residues. CDR1 is GTSNPN, CDR2 SVGIG, per germline (reference sequence). CDR3 in amino acids: CAGVTGTSGNTIYF. The CDR3 region has the DNA TGTGCCGGGGTGACAGGCACCTCTGGAAACACCATATATTTT.

The chain uses TRBV7-9 and TRBJ1-1, with a weak D call TRBD1 (6 bases). The germline CDR1 and CDR2 sequences are SEHNR and FQNEAQ (reference sequence). V dropped 5 bases and J dropped 0 bases, with 10 bases sitting between them. The CDR3 has 14 residues. In DNA form, the CDR3 reads TGTGCCAGCAGCCGGACAGCGATGAACACTGAAGCTTTCTTT. This encodes CASSRTAMNTEAFF.

The CDR3 region is CASRSAGGRYEQFF. The CDR3, as DNA: TGCGCCAGCAGATCTGCGGGAGGGCGGTATGAGCAGTTCTTC. The V call is TRBV5-1, the J call TRBJ2-1, with 9 bases aligning to TRBD2. The V gene end was trimmed by 5 bases and the J gene end by 8 bases; junction bases not matched to a gene: 8. CDR1 is SGHRS and CDR2 is YFSETQ in the germline V gene. The CDR3 spans 14 residues.

The CDR3 is CASSPDRARRTQYF. CDR3 sequence (DNA): TGTGCCAGCAGCCCCGACAGGGCGCGAAGGACCCAGTACTTC. The chain joins TRBV3-1 (or the pseudogene TRBV3-2) to TRBJ2-5; TRBD1 matches 7 bases. This CDR3 is built from 14 residues. The V segment lost 4 bases and the J segment 7 bases; nucleotides outside the gene matches: 9. Germline lookup yields CDR1 LGHDT and CDR2 YNNKEL (reference sequence).

The J gene is TRBJ2-3, the V gene TRBV4-1; 7 nucleotides align to TRBD1. The CDR3 extends over 17 amino acids. Germline values: CDR1 MGHRA, CDR2 YSYEKL. V trimming: 0 bases; J trimming: 0 bases; junction bases outside the gene matches: 6. CDR3 DNA: TGCGCCAGCAGCCAAGATAGGGGGACAGAAAGCACAGATACGCAGTATTTT. It codes for CASSQDRGTESTDTQYF.

This sequence joins TRBV2 and TRBJ2-5, with TRBD1 matching over 7 bases. With 3 bases clipped from V and 1 base from J, the junction kept 5 bases outside the gene matches. The CDR3 is 15 residues long. The germline V gene encodes CDR1 SNHLY and CDR2 FYNNEI. The CDR3 nucleotides are TGTGCCAGCAGTGACAGGGGGAGCCCCCAAGAGACCCAGTACTTC. The encoded protein is CASSDRGSPQETQYF.

The chain employs TRBV11-2 and TRBJ2-7, with 7 bases lining up with TRBD2. The CDR3 is made up of 13 amino acids. Trimming took 5 bases from V and 4 from J; bases not matched to a gene: 5. From germline, CDR1 is SGHAT and CDR2 FQNNGV. The CDR3 sequence: CASSRDYHYEQYF. CDR3 nucleotide sequence: TGTGCCAGCAGCAGGGACTATCATTACGAGCAGTACTTC.

The chain combines TRBV9 with TRBJ2-3; 8 bases fit TRBD2. This CDR3 is built from 16 residues. Germline CDR1 reads SGDLS; CDR2 reads YYNGEE. J gave up 6 bases and V 3 bases, and 12 bases lay outside the gene matches. The CDR3 sequence is CASSAREGATWDTQYF. In DNA, the CDR3 is TGTGCCAGCAGCGCTCGGGAGGGCGCTACCTGGGATACGCAGTATTTT. Supplemented by reference TRBV9 and TRBJ2-3, the full variable domain reads DSGVTQTPKHLITATGQRVTLRCSPRSGDLSVYWYQQSLDQGLQFLIQYYNGEERAKGNILERFSAQQFPDLHSELNLSSLELGDSALYFCASSAREGATWDTQYFGPGTRLTVL.

The rearrangement uses TRBV2 and TRBJ2-4; D gene uncertain. The length of the CDR3 is 14 residues. Per germline, CDR1 SNHLY and CDR2 FYNNEI. With 7 bases removed from V and 0 bases from J, the gap between germline ends came to 10 bases. The CDR3 bases are TGTGCCAGCATCGACGGGCTAGCCAAAAACATTCAGTACTTC. Encoded protein: CASIDGLAKNIQYF.

The chain recombines TRBV18 with TRBJ1-1; possible D gene TRBD1, 5 bases. V lost 11 bases, J lost 1 base, and 11 bases lay in between. This CDR3 contains 12 residues. The germline gives CDR1 KGHSH, CDR2 LQKENI. The CDR3 region is CASKRGNTEAFF. CDR3 sequence (DNA): TGTGCCTCGAAAAGGGGGAACACTGAAGCTTTCTTT.

This clone appeared many times. The chain links TRBV27 to TRBJ2-7; 10 nucleotides match TRBD1. This CDR3 spans 15 amino acids. Germline V gene data show CDR1 as MNHEY and CDR2 as SMNVEV (reference sequence). The V and J ends lost 2 bases and 5 bases, in that order; junction bases with no gene match: 6. CDR3 DNA: TGTGCCAGCAGTTTAGGGACAGGGGCTTCTCACGAGCAGTACTTC. Its protein is CASSLGTGASHEQYF.

This rearrangement joins TRBV7-3 to TRBJ1-2; maybe TRBD1 (6 bases). Germline V CDR1 and CDR2: SGHTA, FQGTGA. The CDR3 contains 15 residues. V shed 5 bases and J shed 2 bases, with 15 bases lying between them. The CDR3 nucleotides are TGTGCCAGCAGCCCCGACGGGGGGCCAAACTATGGCTACACCTTC. Translating gives CASSPDGGPNYGYTF.

As to this clone: The DNA is omitted, as the CDR3 cannot be located on it reliably, and the CDR3 follows TCRdb's listing. The V call is TRBV2, the J call TRBJ2-1; TRBD2, the D gene given by the table, was not confirmed from the DNA. In germline, CDR1 is SNHLY, CDR2 FYNNEI. The CDR3 totals 14 residues, both ends included. The CDR3 loop is CASSTSSRNNEQFF.

The chain uses TRBV5-1 and TRBJ2-7; D gene uncertain. Germline CDR1 SGHRS, CDR2 YFSETQ. CDR3 length: 14 residues. V was cut by 0 bases and J by 2 bases, with 9 bases left in between. CDR3 in DNA: TGCGCCAGCAGCTTGGAGGGCAACCCCTACGAGCAGTACTTC. Amino acids: CASSLEGNPYEQYF.

The chain couples TRBV19 to TRBJ2-1, with D hard to call. The CDR3 sequence is 12 residues long. V lost 6 bases and J 9 bases, leaving 12 bases between the germline ends. CDR1 and CDR2 (germline): LNHDA, SQIVND (reference sequence). CDR3 region: CASRGPPPEQFF. In DNA form, the CDR3 reads TGTGCCAGTAGAGGTCCCCCCCCTGAGCAGTTCTTC. The variable domain in full, completed from reference TRBV19 and TRBJ2-1, reads DGGITQSPKYLFRKEGQNVTLSCEQNLNHDAMYWYRQDPGQGLRLIYYSQIVNDFQKGDIAEGYSVSREKKESFPLTVTSAQKNPTAFYLCASRGPPPEQFFGPGTRLTVL.